Sequencing of this T cell receptor (beta chain) was carried out in a study of T cell responses to AZD1222 COVID-19 vaccine. Whole-study results and caveats: The donors showed a predominance of white British ancestry and of females, with possible underestimation of clonal diversity.

As to this clone: The antigen is unknown.

Clones were read by immunoSEQ multiplex PCR, and TCRdb kept only the in-frame ones, dropping some. This repertoire shows 95,000 to 150,000 clones, 85% to 90% found once; its top ten account for approximately 28%. V was pared by 3 bases and J by 2 bases, with 15 bases between. CDR3 length: 15 amino acids. Germline loops: CDR1 SGHRS, CDR2 YFSETQ. This clonotype was sampled from an adult in good health. This sample comprised peripheral blood, obtained on day 0 of AZD1222 vaccination. The rearrangement uses TRBV5-1 and TRBJ2-7; D is tentatively TRBD1 or TRBD2 (5 bases each). The CDR3, as DNA: TGCGCCAGCAGCTCCGACGGGACGGACGCCTACGAGCAGTACTTC. It translates to CASSSDGTDAYEQYF.